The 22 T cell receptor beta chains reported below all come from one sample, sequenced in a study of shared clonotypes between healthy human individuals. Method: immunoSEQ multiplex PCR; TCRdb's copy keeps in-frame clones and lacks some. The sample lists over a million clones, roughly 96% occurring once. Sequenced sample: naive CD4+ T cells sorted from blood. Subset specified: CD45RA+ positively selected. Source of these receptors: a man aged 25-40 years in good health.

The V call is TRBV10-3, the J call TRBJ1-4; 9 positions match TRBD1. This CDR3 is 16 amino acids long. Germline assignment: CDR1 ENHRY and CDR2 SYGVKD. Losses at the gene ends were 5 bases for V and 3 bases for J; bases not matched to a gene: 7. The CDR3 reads CAISSGQGTPNEKLFF. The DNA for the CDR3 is TGTGCCATCAGTTCGGGACAGGGAACCCCTAATGAAAAACTGTTTTTT.

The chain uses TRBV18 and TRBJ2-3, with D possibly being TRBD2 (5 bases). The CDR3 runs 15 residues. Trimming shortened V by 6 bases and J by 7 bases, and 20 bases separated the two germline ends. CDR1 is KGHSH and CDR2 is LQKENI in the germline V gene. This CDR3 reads CASSPDGISLNTQYF. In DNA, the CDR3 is TGTGCCAGCTCTCCGGACGGGATCAGCTTGAATACGCAGTATTTT. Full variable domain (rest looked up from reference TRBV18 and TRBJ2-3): NAGVMQNPRHLVRRRGQEARLRCSPMKGHSHVYWYRQLPEEGLKFMVYLQKENIIDESGMPKERFSAEFPKEGPSILRIQQVVRGDSAAYFCASSPDGISLNTQYFGPGTRLTVL.

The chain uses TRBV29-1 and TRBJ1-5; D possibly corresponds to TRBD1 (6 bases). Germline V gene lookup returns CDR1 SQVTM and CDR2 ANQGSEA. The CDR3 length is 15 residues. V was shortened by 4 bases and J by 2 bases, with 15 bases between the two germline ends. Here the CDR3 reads CSVVMGGQGNQPQHF. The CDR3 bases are TGCAGCGTTGTAATGGGGGGCCAGGGCAATCAGCCCCAGCATTTT.

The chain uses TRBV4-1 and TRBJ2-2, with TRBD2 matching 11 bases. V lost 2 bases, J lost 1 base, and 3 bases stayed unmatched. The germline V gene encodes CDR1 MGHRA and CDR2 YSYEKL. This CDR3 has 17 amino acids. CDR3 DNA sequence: TGCGCCAGCAGCCAACGGGGGACTAGCGGGAACACCGGGGAGCTGTTTTTT. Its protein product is CASSQRGTSGNTGELFF.

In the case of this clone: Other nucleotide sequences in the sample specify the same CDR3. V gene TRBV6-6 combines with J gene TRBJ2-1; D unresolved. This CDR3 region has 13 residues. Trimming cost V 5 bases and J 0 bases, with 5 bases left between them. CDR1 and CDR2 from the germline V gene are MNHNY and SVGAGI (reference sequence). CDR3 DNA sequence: TGTGCCAGCAGTAGAGGCTCCTACAATGAGCAGTTCTTC. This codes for CASSRGSYNEQFF.

CDR3 sequence (DNA): TGTGCCAGCAGGCCAGTGGCGGGGGAGCAGTACTTC. Its translation is CASRPVAGEQYF. The rearrangement joins TRBV5-4 to TRBJ2-7; D possibly corresponds to TRBD2 (6 bases). There are 12 residues in the CDR3. Germline CDR1 reads SGHNT; CDR2 reads YYREEE (reference sequence). The V gene lost 5 bases and the J gene lost 7 bases, with 13 bases spanning the gap.

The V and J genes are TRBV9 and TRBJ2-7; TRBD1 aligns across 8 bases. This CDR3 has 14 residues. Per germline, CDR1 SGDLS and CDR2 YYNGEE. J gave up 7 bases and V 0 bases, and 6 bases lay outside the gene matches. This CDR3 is CASSVDGTGGEQYF. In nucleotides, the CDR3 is TGTGCCAGCAGCGTAGACGGTACAGGGGGTGAGCAGTACTTC.

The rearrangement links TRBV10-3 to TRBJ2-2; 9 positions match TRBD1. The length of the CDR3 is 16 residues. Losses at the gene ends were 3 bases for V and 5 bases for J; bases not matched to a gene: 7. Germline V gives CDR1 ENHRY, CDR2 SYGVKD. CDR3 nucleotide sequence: TGTGCCATCAGTGAATTCCACAGGGGGCAGACCGGGGAGCTGTTTTTT. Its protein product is CAISEFHRGQTGELFF.

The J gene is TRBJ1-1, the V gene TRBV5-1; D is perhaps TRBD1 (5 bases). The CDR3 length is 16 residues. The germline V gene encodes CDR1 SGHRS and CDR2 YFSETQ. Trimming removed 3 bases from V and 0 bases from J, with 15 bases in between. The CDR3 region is CASSSRVHPMNTEAFF. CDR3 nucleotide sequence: TGCGCCAGCAGCTCCAGGGTCCATCCCATGAACACTGAAGCTTTCTTT.

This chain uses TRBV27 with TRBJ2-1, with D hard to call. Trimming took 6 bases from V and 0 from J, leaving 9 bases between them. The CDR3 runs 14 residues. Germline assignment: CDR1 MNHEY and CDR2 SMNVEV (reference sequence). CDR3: CASRRLNSYNEQFF. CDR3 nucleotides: TGTGCCAGCAGGAGACTGAACTCCTACAATGAGCAGTTCTTC.

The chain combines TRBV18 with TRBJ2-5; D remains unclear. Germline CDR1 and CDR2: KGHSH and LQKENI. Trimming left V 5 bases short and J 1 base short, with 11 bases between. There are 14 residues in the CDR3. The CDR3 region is CASSVIERQETQYF. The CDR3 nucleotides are TGTGCCAGCTCAGTAATTGAGCGCCAAGAGACCCAGTACTTC.

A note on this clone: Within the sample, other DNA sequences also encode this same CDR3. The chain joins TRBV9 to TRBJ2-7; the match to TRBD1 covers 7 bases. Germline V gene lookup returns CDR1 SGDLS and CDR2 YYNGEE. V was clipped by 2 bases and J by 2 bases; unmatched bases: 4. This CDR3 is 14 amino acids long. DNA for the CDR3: TGTGCCAGCAGCGTCGGTCAGGGGGCCTACGAGCAGTACTTC. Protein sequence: CASSVGQGAYEQYF.

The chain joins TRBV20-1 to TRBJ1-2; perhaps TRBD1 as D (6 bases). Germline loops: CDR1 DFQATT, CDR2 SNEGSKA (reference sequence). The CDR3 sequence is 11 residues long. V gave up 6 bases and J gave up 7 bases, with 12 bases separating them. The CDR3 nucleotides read TGCAGTGCGCGGGGGGCGGTTGGCTACACCTTC. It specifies CSARGAVGYTF.

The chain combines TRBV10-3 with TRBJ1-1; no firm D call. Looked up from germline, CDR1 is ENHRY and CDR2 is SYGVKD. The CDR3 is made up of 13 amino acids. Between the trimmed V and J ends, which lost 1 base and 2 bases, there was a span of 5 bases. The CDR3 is CAISELQNTEAFF. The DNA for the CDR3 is TGTGCCATCAGTGAGTTACAAAACACTGAAGCTTTCTTT.

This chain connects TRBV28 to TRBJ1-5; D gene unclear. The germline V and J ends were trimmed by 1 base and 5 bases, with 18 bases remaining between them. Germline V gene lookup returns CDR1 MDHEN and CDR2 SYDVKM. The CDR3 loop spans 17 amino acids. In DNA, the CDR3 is TGTGCCAGCAGTTTATCTGGGTCAATCGCCAAGGATCAGCCCCAGCATTTT. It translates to CASSLSGSIAKDQPQHF. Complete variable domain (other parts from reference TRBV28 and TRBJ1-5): DVKVTQSSRYLVKRTGEKVFLECVQDMDHENMFWYRQDPGLGLRLIYFSYDVKMKEKGDIPEGYSVSREKKERFSLILESASTNQTSMYLCASSLSGSIAKDQPQHFGDGTRLSIL.

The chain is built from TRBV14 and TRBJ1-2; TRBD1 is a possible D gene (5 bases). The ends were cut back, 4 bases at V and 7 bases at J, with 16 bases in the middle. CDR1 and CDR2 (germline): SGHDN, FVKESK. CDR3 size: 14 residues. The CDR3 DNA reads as TGTGCCAGCAGCCGAGTCCAGGGAATCGGTGGCTACACCTTC. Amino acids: CASSRVQGIGGYTF. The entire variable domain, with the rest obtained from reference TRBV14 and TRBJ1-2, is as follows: EAGVTQFPSHSVIEKGQTVTLRCDPISGHDNLYWYRRVMGKEIKFLLHFVKESKQDESGMPNNRFLAERTGGTYSTLKVQPAELEDSGVYFCASSRVQGIGGYTFGSGTRLTVV.

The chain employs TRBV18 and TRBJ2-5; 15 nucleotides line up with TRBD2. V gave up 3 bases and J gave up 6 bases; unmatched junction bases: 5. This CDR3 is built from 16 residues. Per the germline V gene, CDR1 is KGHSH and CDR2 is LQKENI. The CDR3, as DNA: TGTGCCAGCTCACCGGGACTAGCGGGAGGCCGTAAGACCCAGTACTTC. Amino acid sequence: CASSPGLAGGRKTQYF.

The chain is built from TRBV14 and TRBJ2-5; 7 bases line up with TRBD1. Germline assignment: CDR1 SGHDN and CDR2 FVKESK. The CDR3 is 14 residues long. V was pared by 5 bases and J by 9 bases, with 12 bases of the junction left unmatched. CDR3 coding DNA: TGTGCCAGCAGCGGGGCACAGGGGCGGGCGGCCCAGTACTTC. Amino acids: CASSGAQGRAAQYF.

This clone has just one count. The DNA for the CDR3 is TGTGCCAGCAGCTCAGGGGTGTTTGGGGCTGGGGAGACCCAGTACTTC. Translated: CASSSGVFGAGETQYF. The chain joins TRBV11-2 to TRBJ2-5; TRBD1 might be the D (6 bases). Looked up from germline, CDR1 is SGHAT and CDR2 is FQNNGV. The CDR3 totals 16 residues. Between the trimmed V and J ends, which lost 4 bases and 5 bases, there was a span of 20 bases.

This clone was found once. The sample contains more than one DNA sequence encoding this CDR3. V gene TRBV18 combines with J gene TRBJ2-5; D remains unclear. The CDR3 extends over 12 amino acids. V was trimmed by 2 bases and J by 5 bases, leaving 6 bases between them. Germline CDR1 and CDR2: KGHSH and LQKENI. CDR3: CASSPTGETQYF. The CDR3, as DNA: TGTGCCAGCTCACCAACCGGGGAGACCCAGTACTTC.

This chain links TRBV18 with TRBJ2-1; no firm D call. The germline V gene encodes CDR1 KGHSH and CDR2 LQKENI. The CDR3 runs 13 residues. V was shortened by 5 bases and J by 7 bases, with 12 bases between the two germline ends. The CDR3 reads CASSSGITNEQFF. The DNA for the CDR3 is TGTGCCAGCTCATCTGGGATAACTAATGAGCAGTTCTTC.

The CDR3 loop is CASSLRRRGFSYNEQFF. The CDR3 DNA is TGTGCCAGCAGCTTACGCCGTCGCGGATTCTCCTACAATGAGCAGTTCTTC. The chain joins TRBV7-8 to TRBJ2-1; D unresolved. V lost 2 bases to trimming and J lost 0 bases, with 14 bases between them. The CDR3 covers 17 residues. Germline V gene lookup returns CDR1 SGHVS and CDR2 FQNEAQ. The full variable domain, rest sourced from reference TRBV7-8 and TRBJ2-1, is GAGVSQSPRYKVAKRGQDVALRCDPISGHVSLFWYQQALGQGPEFLTYFQNEAQLDKSGLPSDRFFAERPEGSVSTLKIQRTQQEDSAVYLCASSLRRRGFSYNEQFFGPGTRLTVL.